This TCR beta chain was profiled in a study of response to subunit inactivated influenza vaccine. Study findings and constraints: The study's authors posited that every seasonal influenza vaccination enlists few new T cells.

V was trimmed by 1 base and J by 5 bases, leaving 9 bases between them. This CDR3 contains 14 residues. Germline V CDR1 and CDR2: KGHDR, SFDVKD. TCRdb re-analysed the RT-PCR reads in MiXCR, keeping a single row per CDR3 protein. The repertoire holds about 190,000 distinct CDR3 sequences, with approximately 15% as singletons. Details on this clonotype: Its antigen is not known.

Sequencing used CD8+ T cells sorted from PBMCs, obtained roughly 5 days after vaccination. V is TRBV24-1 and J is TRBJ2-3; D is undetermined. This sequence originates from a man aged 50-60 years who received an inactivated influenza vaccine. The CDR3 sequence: CATSDFVGIDTQYF. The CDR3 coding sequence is TGTGCCACCAGTGATTTCGTTGGGATAGATACGCAGTATTTT.